One sample yielded the 27 T cell receptor beta chains listed below, sequenced in a study of patients and donors after allogeneic stem cell transplantation. TCRdb passed the RT-PCR reads through MiXCR, listing each CDR3 protein once. The table lists 800,000 to 1,000,000 distinct CDR3 sequences, roughly 18% of them singletons. Sequencing was done on a sample of blood, either unsorted or a sorted T cell fraction (not recorded which). The source of these receptors is a human donor who was either an allogeneic HSCT recipient or a stem cell or donor lymphocyte infusion donor (not recorded which). It is not recorded whose cells these are; they may come from a transplant donor.

This clonotype was detected only a few times. The chain links TRBV20-1 to TRBJ1-3, with unresolved D. V was pared by 0 bases and J by 6 bases, with 6 bases between. The CDR3 loop spans 12 amino acids. Germline CDR1 DFQATT, CDR2 SNEGSKA (reference sequence). The CDR3 bases are TGCAGTGCTAGAGATCACGTAAACACCATATATTTT. This gives the protein CSARDHVNTIYF.

Only a few counts were recorded for this clonotype. The chain combines TRBV24-1 with TRBJ2-1; 11 bases align to TRBD2. Unmatched junction bases numbered 3, after V lost 1 base and J lost 8 bases. This CDR3 spans 15 amino acids. CDR1 and CDR2 from the germline V gene are KGHDR and SFDVKD. The CDR3 spells CATSDFTSGGDEQFF. CDR3 DNA sequence: TGTGCCACCAGTGATTTTACTAGCGGGGGCGATGAGCAGTTCTTC.

This clonotype was seen only a few times. This chain's CDR3 is CASRAAGGQNTGELFF. The CDR3 coding sequence is TGCGCCAGCAGGGCCGCGGGGGGACAGAACACCGGGGAGCTGTTTTTT. This chain uses TRBV5-1 with TRBJ2-2, with TRBD2 matching 8 bases. The CDR3 covers 16 residues. Germline V gene sequence: CDR1 SGHRS, CDR2 YFSETQ. V gave up 5 bases and J gave up 1 base; unmatched junction bases: 7.

In this sample, this clonotype turned up a few times. V gene TRBV5-1 combines with J gene TRBJ2-1; D is possibly TRBD1 or TRBD2 (5 bases each). The V gene's germline CDR1 is SGHRS and CDR2 YFSETQ. This CDR3 spans 15 amino acids. Trimming shortened V by 0 bases and J by 10 bases, and 17 bases separated the two germline ends. CDR3 DNA: TGCGCCAGCAGCTTGGCCCCCATCGGGACCAGGGAGCAGTTCTTC. This gives the protein CASSLAPIGTREQFF.

This rearrangement joins TRBV10-3 to TRBJ1-5; D not resolved. V was trimmed by 1 base and J by 5 bases, leaving 12 bases between them. The CDR3 length is 15 residues. Looked up from germline, CDR1 is ENHRY and CDR2 is SYGVKD. Written as DNA, the CDR3 is TGTGCCATCAGTGAGTGGGGTAACGCTGATCAGCCCCAGCATTTT. This encodes CAISEWGNADQPQHF.

This chain uses TRBV20-1 with TRBJ2-3; 11 bases align to TRBD2. The CDR3 is 16 residues long. With V trimmed by 2 bases and J by 1 base, 5 bases remained unmatched. Per the germline V gene, CDR1 is DFQATT and CDR2 is SNEGSKA (reference sequence). CDR3 loop: CSARRTSGPRTDTQYF. The CDR3 region has the DNA TGCAGTGCTAGAAGGACTAGCGGGCCCCGCACAGATACGCAGTATTTT.

This clonotype has a handful of counts. The rearrangement joins TRBV30 to TRBJ2-1; 10 bases line up with TRBD2. This CDR3 spans 15 amino acids. With V trimmed by 0 bases and J by 7 bases, 6 bases remained unmatched. The germline CDR1 and CDR2 sequences are GTSNPN and SVGIG (reference sequence). For the CDR3, the DNA is TGTGCCTGGAGTGTACGAGCGGGAGGGAAGAATGAGCAGTTCTTC. Translation gives CAWSVRAGGKNEQFF.

The V call is TRBV7-9, the J call TRBJ1-1, with D perhaps TRBD1 (5 bases). CDR1 and CDR2 (germline): SEHNR, FQNEAQ (reference sequence). The CDR3 has 16 amino acids. The V end was cut by 5 bases, the J end by 0 bases, with 16 bases between. CDR3 coding DNA: TGTGCCAGCAGCGGACATCGTTGGACGGTGAACACTGAAGCTTTCTTT. This sequence encodes CASSGHRWTVNTEAFF.

This clonotype was detected a few times. The chain employs TRBV4-3 and TRBJ2-2; 8 bases agree with TRBD1. The V and J ends lost 3 bases and 5 bases, in that order; junction bases with no gene match: 8. The germline gives CDR1 LGHNA, CDR2 YSLEER. This CDR3 region has 16 residues. The CDR3 reads CASSHPQGAITGELFF. In DNA, the CDR3 is TGCGCCAGCAGCCATCCGCAGGGGGCGATTACCGGGGAGCTGTTTTTT.

This clonotype was counted only a few times. The V and J genes are TRBV4-2 and TRBJ1-2; no clear D. V shed 0 bases and J shed 0 bases, with 11 bases lying between them. The germline V gene encodes CDR1 LGHNA and CDR2 YNFKEQ. CDR3 length: 16 residues. This CDR3 is CASSQDDGRANYGYTF. DNA of the CDR3: TGTGCCAGCAGCCAAGATGACGGGAGGGCTAACTATGGCTACACCTTC.

This clonotype was counted only a few times. This chain uses TRBV29-1 with TRBJ2-1; possible D gene TRBD1, 5 bases. Germline V gene data show CDR1 as SQVTM and CDR2 as ANQGSEA. The CDR3 is 15 amino acids. The V and J ends lost 5 bases and 0 bases respectively, with 14 bases between them. The CDR3 DNA reads TGCAGCGTTCCCCTCCCCGACAGCTCCTACAATGAGCAGTTCTTC. It is translated as CSVPLPDSSYNEQFF.

This clonotype appeared a few times. This rearrangement joins TRBV9 to TRBJ1-1; perhaps TRBD1 as D (5 bases). V shed 3 bases and J shed 5 bases, with 17 bases lying between them. Germline V lookup: CDR1 SGDLS, CDR2 YYNGEE. The CDR3 spans 15 residues. The CDR3 here is CASSGPRQPQTEAFF. The CDR3 DNA is TGTGCCAGCAGCGGCCCCAGACAGCCACAGACTGAAGCTTTCTTT. Drawing the rest from reference TRBV9 and TRBJ1-1, the complete variable domain is DSGVTQTPKHLITATGQRVTLRCSPRSGDLSVYWYQQSLDQGLQFLIQYYNGEERAKGNILERFSAQQFPDLHSELNLSSLELGDSALYFCASSGPRQPQTEAFFGQGTRLTVV.

V gene TRBV20-1 combines with J gene TRBJ1-5, with 10 bases fitting TRBD1. Germline CDR1 is DFQATT and CDR2 is SNEGSKA (reference sequence). Trimming at V came to 3 bases and at J to 2 bases, leaving 4 bases not matched to a gene. This CDR3 is built from 15 residues. CDR3 nucleotide sequence: TGCAGTGCTAGCGACAGGGGGCACGGCAATCAGCCCCAGCATTTT. This codes for CSASDRGHGNQPQHF.

There are a few counts of this clonotype. The gene calls are TRBV4-3 and TRBJ2-3; D unresolved. The CDR3 is 14 residues long. V gave up 2 bases and J gave up 4 bases, with 10 bases separating them. Germline values: CDR1 LGHNA, CDR2 YSLEER. CDR3 DNA sequence: TGCGCCAGCAGCCAAAGGGATCGTGCAGATACGCAGTATTTT. This gives the protein CASSQRDRADTQYF.

The gene calls are TRBV6-1 and TRBJ2-6; no firm D call. V lost 8 bases and J lost 2, with 13 bases in between. The CDR3 loop spans 15 amino acids. Germline V lookup: CDR1 MNHNS, CDR2 SASEGT. CDR3 coding DNA: TGTGCCAGCCGGGCCAGTCGGGCTGGGGCCAACGTCCTGACTTTC. Its translation is CASRASRAGANVLTF.

The V call is TRBV5-1, the J call TRBJ1-2, with 7 bases lining up with TRBD1. The trim removed 0 bases at V and 2 bases at J, leaving 13 bases unmatched. The CDR3 is 18 residues long. Germline V gives CDR1 SGHRS, CDR2 YFSETQ. Here the CDR3 DNA reads TGCGCCAGCAGCTTGGCCCGGACAGGAGGAACAAACAACTATGGCTACACCTTC. Translated: CASSLARTGGTNNYGYTF. The whole variable domain, remainder taken from reference TRBV5-1 and TRBJ1-2, is KAGVTQTPRYLIKTRGQQVTLSCSPISGHRSVSWYQQTPGQGLQFLFEYFSETQRNKGNFPGRFSGRQFSNSRSEMNVSTLELGDSALYLCASSLARTGGTNNYGYTFGSGTRLTVV.

The sample holds a few counts of this clonotype. The chain couples TRBV9 to TRBJ2-2, with a tentative D call TRBD2 (6 bases). This CDR3 region has 16 residues. Germline V gene lookup returns CDR1 SGDLS and CDR2 YYNGEE. V lost 4 bases to trimming and J lost 1 base, with 14 bases between them. In DNA, the CDR3 is TGTGCCAGCAGCCCAACTGGAGGGATGAACACCGGGGAGCTGTTTTTT. Protein sequence: CASSPTGGMNTGELFF.

This clonotype was picked up a small number of times. The CDR3 nucleotides are TGCGCCAGCAGCCAAGAACGAGCGGAGCCTTACAATGAGCAGTTCTTC. This codes for CASSQERAEPYNEQFF. This chain joins TRBV4-3 and TRBJ2-1, with TRBD2 as a possible D gene (5 bases). The V end was cut by 0 bases, the J end by 4 bases, with 13 bases between. The CDR3 consists of 16 residues. CDR1 and CDR2 from the germline V gene are LGHNA and YSLEER.

This clonotype was seen only a few times. The rearrangement links TRBV4-3 to TRBJ1-2, with D unclear. This CDR3 is 14 amino acids long. The germline V and J ends were trimmed by 0 bases and 3 bases, with 8 bases remaining between them. Germline V CDR1 and CDR2: LGHNA, YSLEER. The CDR3 nucleotides read TGCGCCAGCAGCCAAGATTACGGCGACTATGGCTACACCTTC. Protein sequence: CASSQDYGDYGYTF.

The chain uses TRBV6-2 or TRBV6-3 and TRBJ1-5, with D possibly matching TRBD1 (5 bases). Germline values: CDR1 MNHEY, CDR2 SVGEGT. The CDR3 loop spans 13 amino acids. Trimming cost V 4 bases and J 5 bases, with 9 bases left between them. CDR3: CASSWDGDQPQHF. CDR3 bases: TGTGCCAGCAGTTGGGACGGTGATCAGCCCCAGCATTTT.

In nucleotides, the CDR3 is TGTGCCAGCAGCTTGGAAGTTTTGGGGGATACGCAGTATTTT. This gives the protein CASSLEVLGDTQYF. V usage is TRBV5-4 and J usage is TRBJ2-3; D gene unclear. The CDR3 length is 14 residues. From germline, CDR1 is SGHNT and CDR2 YYREEE (reference sequence). V gave up 0 bases and J gave up 6 bases, with 11 bases separating them.

Remarks on this clonotype: At one boundary the junction diverges from the germline segment, which might be a read error. The V gene is TRBV7-9, the J gene TRBJ1-6, with unresolved D. This CDR3 comprises 11 residues. In germline, CDR1 is SEHNR, CDR2 FQNEAQ (reference sequence). For the CDR3, the DNA is TGTGCCAGCAGCAGCGGGGTTGGAGACCCCTTT. This encodes CASSSGVGDPF.

The chain uses TRBV9 and TRBJ1-1; the D is unclear. The CDR3 contains 13 residues. In germline, CDR1 is SGDLS, CDR2 YYNGEE. Trimming pared 0 bases from V and 0 bases from J, leaving 3 bases between. This chain's CDR3 is CASSVDVNTEAFF. The CDR3, as DNA: TGTGCCAGCAGCGTAGATGTGAACACTGAAGCTTTCTTT.

This clonotype has a handful of counts. This chain joins TRBV9 and TRBJ2-7; possible D gene TRBD1, 6 bases. CDR3 size: 14 residues. Per germline, CDR1 SGDLS and CDR2 YYNGEE. V was shortened by 4 bases and J by 3 bases, with 14 bases between the two germline ends. Written as DNA, the CDR3 is TGTGCCAGCAGCCCCCCGGACAGTATCTACGAGCAGTACTTC. Translation: CASSPPDSIYEQYF.

The chain combines TRBV6-2 or TRBV6-3 with TRBJ2-3, with TRBD2 matching over 8 bases. CDR1 is MNHEY and CDR2 is SVGEGT in the germline V gene. V trimming: 6 bases; J trimming: 4 bases; junction bases outside the gene matches: 12. The CDR3 runs to 16 residues. CDR3 DNA sequence: TGTGCCAGCAGGGACCCGGGACTAGTTAAGTCAGATACGCAGTATTTT. Protein: CASRDPGLVKSDTQYF.

The chain employs TRBV25-1 and TRBJ2-6; TRBD1 agrees at 8 bases. This CDR3 comprises 16 residues. Germline-derived CDR1 and CDR2 are MGHDK and SYGVNS. J was trimmed by 4 bases and V by 2 bases; bases with no gene match: 4. The CDR3 DNA sequence: TGTGCCAGCAGTGAAACCAGGGGGCACGGGGCCAACGTCCTGACTTTC. It is translated as CASSETRGHGANVLTF.

This chain connects TRBV3-1 to TRBJ1-2; 9 positions agree with TRBD1. Germline V lookup: CDR1 LGHDT, CDR2 YNNKEL (reference sequence). The V and J ends lost 6 bases and 2 bases, in that order; junction bases with no gene match: 13. The CDR3 sequence is 17 residues long. CDR3 sequence: CASRFARPGQGNYGYTF. In DNA, the CDR3 is TGTGCCAGCAGATTTGCGAGGCCGGGACAGGGAAACTATGGCTACACCTTC.